Listed below are T cell receptor beta chains from one sample, sequenced in a study of CD8 T cells in Susac syndrome. One entry per CDR3 protein results from TCRdb running MiXCR on the immunoSEQ multiplex PCR reads. The sample consists of 85,000 to 95,000 distinct CDR3 sequences, around 94% of them appearing once. The sequencing input was CD4+ T cells from PBMCs. These receptors were collected from a human donor with Susac syndrome. CDR3s include the opening cysteine and the closing phenylalanine or tryptophan. The D gene is left open where the match is weak. A clone size is listed for some rows: how often the clone was seen (once, few, many), or a class if it is expanded.

J gene	D gene	V gene	clone size	CDR3 protein	CDR3 DNA
TRBJ1-5	-	TRBV20-1	-	CSARLQGTNQPQHF	TGCAGTGCTAGACTACAGGGTACTAATCAGCCCCAGCATTTT
TRBJ1-3	-	TRBV3-1	-	CASSPERQAGNTIYF	TGTGCCAGCAGCCCGGAACGCCAGGCTGGAAACACCATATATTTT
TRBJ2-1	TRBD2	TRBV14	-	CASSQVSGGAGNEQFF	TGTGCCAGCAGCCAAGTTAGCGGGGGGGCGGGGAATGAGCAGTTCTTC
TRBJ1-1	-	TRBV12-3/TRBV12-4	-	CASRTRADILDSEAFF	TGTGCCAGCAGAACAAGAGCGGACATCCTTGATTCTGAAGCTTTCTTT
TRBJ2-3	TRBD2	TRBV7-2	-	CASSLVGLARDTQYF	TGTGCCAGCAGCTTAGTAGGACTAGCGAGAGATACGCAGTATTTT
TRBJ2-3	TRBD1	TRBV10-3	-	CAISPGQGNTDTQYF	TGTGCCATCAGCCCGGGACAGGGAAACACAGATACGCAGTATTTT
TRBJ1-2	TRBD1	TRBV7-2	-	CASSPGTGNPWKGYTF	TGTGCCAGCAGCCCGGGGACAGGGAACCCATGGAAGGGCTACACCTTC
TRBJ1-1	-	TRBV28	-	CASSPSVGGTEAFF	TGTGCCAGCAGTCCCTCGGTTGGAGGAACTGAAGCTTTCTTT
TRBJ2-1	TRBD2	TRBV20-1	-	CSAPEAGVPYNEQFF	TGCAGTGCTCCGGAGGCGGGGGTCCCATACAATGAGCAGTTCTTC
TRBJ2-3	-	TRBV6-5	-	CASSSGVDTQYF	TGTGCCAGCAGCTCCGGGGTGGATACGCAGTATTTT
TRBJ2-1	-	TRBV19	once	CASSGEGSYNEQFF	TGTGCCAGTAGCGGCGAGGGCTCCTACAATGAGCAGTTCTTC
TRBJ1-6	-	TRBV28	-	CASSLAQELSPLHF	TGTGCCAGCAGTTTAGCACAGGAGCTTTCACCCCTCCACTTT
TRBJ2-4	-	TRBV6-2/TRBV6-3	-	CAVRGGYIQYF	TGTGCAGTTCGAGGGGGTTACATTCAGTACTTC
TRBJ1-5	-	TRBV21-1	-	CASIRGDQPQHF	TGTGCCAGCATTAGGGGGGATCAGCCCCAGCATTTT
TRBJ2-5	TRBD2	TRBV29-1	-	CSVPTSAKTQYF	TGCAGCGTCCCGACTAGCGCGAAGACCCAGTACTTC
TRBJ2-1	-	TRBV7-3	-	CASSIDRSSYNEQFF	TGTGCCAGCAGTATAGACAGGAGCTCCTACAATGAGCAGTTCTTC
TRBJ1-1	-	TRBV30	-	CAWSRGDIEAFF	TGTGCCTGGAGTCGAGGTGACATTGAAGCTTTCTTT
TRBJ1-4	TRBD1	TRBV7-2	-	CASSSGQINEKLFF	TGTGCCAGCAGCTCGGGACAGATTAATGAAAAACTGTTTTTT
TRBJ2-3	-	TRBV19	once	CASSVGLVSTDTQYF	TGTGCCAGTAGTGTGGGACTCGTCAGCACAGATACGCAGTATTTT
TRBJ1-1	-	TRBV15	once	CATGAGLNTEAFF	TGTGCCACCGGAGCGGGCCTGAACACTGAAGCTTTCTTT
TRBJ2-2	-	TRBV12-3/TRBV12-4	once	CASSLQRTGELFF	TGTGCCAGCAGTTTACAGCGAACCGGGGAGCTGTTTTTT
TRBJ2-7	TRBD1	TRBV5-1	once	CASSPPGTATYEQYF	TGCGCCAGCAGCCCACCTGGGACAGCCACCTACGAGCAGTACTTC
TRBJ2-3	TRBD2	TRBV29-1	-	CSVDVGGGSTDTQYF	TGCAGCGTTGATGTGGGCGGGGGGTCCACAGATACGCAGTATTTT
TRBJ2-7	-	TRBV5-1	-	CASNVGGGYEQYF	TGCGCCAGCAACGTGGGCGGAGGCTACGAGCAGTACTTC
TRBJ2-2	-	TRBV11-2	-	CASSRWAGELFF	TGTGCCAGCAGCCGCTGGGCCGGGGAGCTGTTTTTT
TRBJ1-6	TRBD1	TRBV20-1	-	CSAWTGAPLHF	TGCAGTGCTTGGACAGGGGCACCCCTCCACTTT
TRBJ1-1	-	TRBV28	-	CASSPDANTEAFF	TGTGCCAGCAGCCCTGACGCGAACACTGAAGCTTTCTTT
TRBJ2-7	TRBD1	TRBV29-1	-	CSVLPSGTGPYEQYF	TGCAGCGTCCTACCCTCCGGGACAGGACCCTACGAGCAGTACTTC
TRBJ2-1	-	TRBV21-1	-	CASSKLTEQFF	TGTGCCAGCAGCAAACTAACTGAGCAGTTCTTC
TRBJ2-1	TRBD2	TRBV9	-	CASSVSGVYNEQFF	TGTGCCAGCAGCGTTAGCGGGGTTTACAATGAGCAGTTCTTC
TRBJ2-7	TRBD1	TRBV6-1	-	CASSEGQHEQYF	TGTGCCAGCAGTGAGGGACAGCACGAGCAGTACTTC
TRBJ2-7	TRBD1	TRBV12-3/TRBV12-4	-	CASSLAPTGVNEQYF	TGTGCCAGCAGTTTAGCTCCGACAGGGGTTAACGAGCAGTACTTC
TRBJ2-5	-	TRBV18	-	CASSQGYGNGETQYF	TGTGCCAGCTCGCAGGGGTACGGGAATGGAGAGACCCAGTACTTC
TRBJ1-5	TRBD1	TRBV3-1	-	CASSPGTGGQPQHF	TGTGCCAGCAGCCCTGGGACAGGGGGTCAGCCCCAGCATTTT
TRBJ2-7	-	TRBV12-5	-	CASGQGDSYEQYF	TGTGCTAGTGGCCAGGGAGATTCCTACGAGCAGTACTTC
TRBJ2-7	-	TRBV21-1	-	CASSKQVPSYEQYF	TGTGCCAGCAGCAAACAGGTGCCGTCCTACGAGCAGTACTTC
TRBJ2-1	-	TRBV30	-	CAWVEGSFYNEQFF	TGTGCCTGGGTAGAGGGATCCTTCTACAATGAGCAGTTCTTC
TRBJ2-1	-	TRBV7-6	-	CASSLLTSSYNEQFF	TGTGCCAGCAGCTTACTGACTAGCTCCTACAATGAGCAGTTCTTC
TRBJ1-1	-	TRBV7-9	-	CASSHDTLRTEAFF	TGTGCCAGCAGCCATGACACCCTGCGCACTGAAGCTTTCTTT
TRBJ1-5	-	TRBV5-6	-	CASSFGRVGQPQHF	TGTGCCAGCAGCTTTGGAAGGGTGGGTCAGCCCCAGCATTTT
TRBJ1-5	-	TRBV4-1	few	CASSQDQGSNQPQHF	TGCGCCAGCAGCCAAGATCAGGGGAGCAATCAGCCCCAGCATTTT
TRBJ1-1	-	TRBV12-3/TRBV12-4	-	CASSPHPDRSEAFF	TGTGCCAGCAGTCCCCACCCTGACCGCTCCGAAGCTTTCTTT
TRBJ2-1	-	TRBV9	-	CASSLPAVF	TGTGCCAGCAGCCTCCCTGCGGTCTTC
TRBJ1-1	-	TRBV29-1	-	CSVGTYPMNTEAFF	TGCAGCGTGGGGACATATCCAATGAACACTGAAGCTTTCTTT
TRBJ2-1	-	TRBV12-3/TRBV12-4	-	CASSLHGGPSDEQFF	TGTGCCAGCAGTTTACACGGGGGCCCCAGCGATGAGCAGTTCTTC